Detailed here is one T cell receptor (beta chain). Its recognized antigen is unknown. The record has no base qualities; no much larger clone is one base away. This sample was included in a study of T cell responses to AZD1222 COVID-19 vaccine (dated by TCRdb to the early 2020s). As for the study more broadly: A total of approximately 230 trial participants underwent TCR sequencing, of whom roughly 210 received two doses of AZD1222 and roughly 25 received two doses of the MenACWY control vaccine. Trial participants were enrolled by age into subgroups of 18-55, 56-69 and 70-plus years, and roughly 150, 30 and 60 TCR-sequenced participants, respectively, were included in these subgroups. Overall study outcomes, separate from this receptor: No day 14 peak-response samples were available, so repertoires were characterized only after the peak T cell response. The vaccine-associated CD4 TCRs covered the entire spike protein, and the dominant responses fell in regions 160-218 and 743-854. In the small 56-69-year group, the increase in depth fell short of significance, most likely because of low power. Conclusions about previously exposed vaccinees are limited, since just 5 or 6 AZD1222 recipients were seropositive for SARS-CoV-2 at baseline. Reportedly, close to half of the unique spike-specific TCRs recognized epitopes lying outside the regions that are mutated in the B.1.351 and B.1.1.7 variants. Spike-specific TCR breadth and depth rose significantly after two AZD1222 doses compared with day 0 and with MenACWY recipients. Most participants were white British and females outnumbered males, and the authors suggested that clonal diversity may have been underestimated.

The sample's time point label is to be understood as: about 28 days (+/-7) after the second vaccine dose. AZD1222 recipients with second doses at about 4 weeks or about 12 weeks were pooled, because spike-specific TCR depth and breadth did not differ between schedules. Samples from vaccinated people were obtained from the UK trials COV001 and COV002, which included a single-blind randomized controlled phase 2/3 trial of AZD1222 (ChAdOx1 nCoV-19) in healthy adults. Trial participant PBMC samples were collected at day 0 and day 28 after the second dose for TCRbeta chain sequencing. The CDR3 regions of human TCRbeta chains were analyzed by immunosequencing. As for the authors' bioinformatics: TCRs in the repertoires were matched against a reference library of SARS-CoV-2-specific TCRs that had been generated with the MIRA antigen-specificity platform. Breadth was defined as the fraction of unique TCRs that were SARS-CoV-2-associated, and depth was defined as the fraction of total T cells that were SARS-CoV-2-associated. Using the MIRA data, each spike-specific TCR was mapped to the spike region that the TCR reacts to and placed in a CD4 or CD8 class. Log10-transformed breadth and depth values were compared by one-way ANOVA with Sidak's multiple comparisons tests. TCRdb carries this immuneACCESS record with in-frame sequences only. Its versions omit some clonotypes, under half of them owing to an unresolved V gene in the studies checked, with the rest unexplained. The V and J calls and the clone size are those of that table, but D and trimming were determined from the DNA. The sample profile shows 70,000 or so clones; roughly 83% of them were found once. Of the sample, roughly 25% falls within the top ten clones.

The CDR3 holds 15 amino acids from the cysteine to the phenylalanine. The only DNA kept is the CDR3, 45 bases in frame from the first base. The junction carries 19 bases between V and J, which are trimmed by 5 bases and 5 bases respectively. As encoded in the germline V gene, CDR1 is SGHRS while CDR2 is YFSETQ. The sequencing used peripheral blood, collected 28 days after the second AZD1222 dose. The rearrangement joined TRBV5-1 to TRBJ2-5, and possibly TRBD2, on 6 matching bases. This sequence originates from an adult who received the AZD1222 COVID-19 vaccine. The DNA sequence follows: TGCGCCAGCAGGCCGCTCGGGGCTCGGGGGGAGACCCAGTACTTC. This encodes CASRPLGARGETQYF.